The clone carrying this T cell receptor beta chain was seen many times. No antigen is known for it. These data belong to a study of T cells in Graves' hyperthyroidism and ophthalmopathy. Notes on the study in general: Ophthalmopathy was distinguished from stable hyperthyroidism by 13 V-J signatures. The model forecast ophthalmopathy, anticipating it by a median 6.5 months before onset. Blood samples included most of the expanded thyroid clonotypes exceeding 0.001.

RNA transcripts served as the template for amplifying TCR beta CDR3 regions. A set of HTBI primers served as the primers for a first-round RT-PCR of the TCR CDR3. TCRdb recomputed calls from the multiplex PCR reads with MiXCR, one row per CDR3 protein. The data contain approximately 700,000 distinct CDR3 sequences, just under 45% of them singletons. Together with thyroid ultrasound, orbital computed tomography, serum thyroxine and TRAb, clinical symptoms were used for diagnoses. The germline gives CDR1 LNHDA, CDR2 SQIVND (reference sequence). V was trimmed by 6 bases and J by 5 bases, leaving 11 bases between them. The CDR3 is made up of 13 amino acids.

The chain carries TRBV19 and TRBJ1-5; maybe TRBD1 (6 bases). Input material: peripheral blood or thyroid tissue (not recorded which). This receptor was identified in an adult man with Graves' disease, either hyperthyroidism or ophthalmopathy (not recorded which). The CDR3 sequence: CASSKTGYQPQHF. The CDR3 nucleotides are TGTGCCAGTAGCAAAACAGGGTATCAGCCCCAGCATTTT.